A single sample gave rise to the 26 T cell receptor beta chains below, sequenced in a study of response to subunit inactivated influenza vaccine. TCRdb re-called the RT-PCR reads with MiXCR, one entry per CDR3 protein. The profile covers roughly 290,000 distinct CDR3 sequences, with 21% appearing a single time and roughly 10% taken by the ten largest. The sequenced sample was PBMCs from blood, obtained 21 months after vaccination. The receptors were sampled from a man between 50 and 75 years old who received an inactivated influenza vaccine.

This clonotype was picked up a small number of times. The chain carries TRBV5-4 and TRBJ1-1; 9 nucleotides align to TRBD1. CDR1 and CDR2 (germline): SGHNT, YYREEE (reference sequence). With 2 bases clipped from V and 2 bases from J, the junction kept 4 bases outside the gene matches. This CDR3 has 15 residues. The CDR3 sequence is CASSLATGGNTEAFF. The CDR3 DNA is TGTGCCAGCAGCTTAGCGACAGGGGGAAACACTGAAGCTTTCTTT.

This clonotype was recorded a few times. The chain combines TRBV5-6 with TRBJ2-7; D remains ambiguous. Germline V gene sequence: CDR1 SGHDT, CDR2 YYEEEE. With 4 bases removed from V and 0 bases from J, the gap between germline ends came to 14 bases. The length of the CDR3 is 15 residues. CDR3 in DNA: TGTGCCAGCAGCCCCCTATACTCGGACTCCTACGAGCAGTACTTC. Amino acids: CASSPLYSDSYEQYF.

This clonotype was seen more than once but under ten times. This chain uses TRBV12-3 or TRBV12-4 with TRBJ1-1, with 7 bases fitting TRBD1. The CDR3 loop spans 15 amino acids. With V trimmed by 4 bases and J by 6 bases, 11 bases remained unmatched. The CDR3 bases are TGTGCCAGCAGTTCGATCGGGACAGAGGTTTCTGAAGCTTTCTTT. Its translation: CASSSIGTEVSEAFF.

This clonotype appeared a few times. This chain links TRBV6-2 or TRBV6-3 with TRBJ1-1; 7 nucleotides line up with TRBD1. Losses at the gene ends were 7 bases for V and 7 bases for J; bases not matched to a gene: 9. The CDR3 is 13 amino acids. Looked up from germline, CDR1 is MNHEY and CDR2 is SVGEGT. Here the CDR3 reads CASIQTGKDEAFF. As DNA, the CDR3 is TGTGCCAGCATTCAGACAGGGAAGGATGAAGCTTTCTTT.

This clonotype was picked up a small number of times. The CDR3 DNA reads TGTGCCAGCAGCTCCAATAAGGACAGGGCTGGAAACATTCAGTACTTC. Encoded protein: CASSSNKDRAGNIQYF. This rearrangement joins TRBV7-9 to TRBJ2-4; 8 positions agree with TRBD1. The CDR3 totals 16 residues. The V gene's germline CDR1 is SEHNR and CDR2 FQNEAQ (reference sequence). With 4 bases clipped from V and 6 bases from J, the junction kept 11 bases outside the gene matches. The whole variable domain, remainder taken from reference TRBV7-9 and TRBJ2-4, is DTGVSQNPRHKITKRGQNVTFRCDPISEHNRLYWYRQTLGQGPEFLTYFQNEAQLEKSRLLSDRFSAERPKGSFSTLEIQRTEQGDSAMYLCASSSNKDRAGNIQYFGAGTRLSVL.

The chain joins TRBV9 to TRBJ2-1; D unresolved. This CDR3 contains 14 residues. V was shortened by 0 bases and J by 4 bases, with 8 bases between the two germline ends. Germline V gene lookup returns CDR1 SGDLS and CDR2 YYNGEE. This chain's CDR3 is CASSVDGHYNEQFF. The DNA of the CDR3 is TGTGCCAGCAGCGTAGACGGGCATTACAATGAGCAGTTCTTC.

This clonotype was found a few times. The J gene is TRBJ1-3, the V gene TRBV14, with D maybe TRBD1 (5 bases). Germline CDR1 and CDR2: SGHDN and FVKESK. V was shortened by 0 bases and J by 0 bases, with 12 bases between the two germline ends. The CDR3 is 17 residues long. The CDR3 here is CASSQDLRGFSGNTIYF. CDR3 in DNA: TGTGCCAGCAGCCAAGATCTAAGGGGCTTCTCTGGAAACACCATATATTTT.

The rearrangement links TRBV7-2 to TRBJ2-4; 8 bases are a match to TRBD1. The CDR3 is 14 amino acids. Germline V gene data show CDR1 as SGHTA and CDR2 as FQGNSA. J lost 4 bases, V lost 5 bases, and 4 bases had no gene match. This CDR3 reads CASSQRTGKNIQYF. The DNA for the CDR3 is TGTGCCAGCAGCCAAAGGACAGGGAAAAACATTCAGTACTTC.

The chain combines TRBV9 with TRBJ1-4; unclear D gene. Germline CDR1 is SGDLS and CDR2 is YYNGEE. Trimming took 0 bases from V and 8 from J, leaving 20 bases between them. CDR3 length: 17 residues. CDR3 DNA: TGTGCCAGCAGCGTAGCGATAGGACGGTCCGAGGCGGAAAAACTGTTTTTT. Translation gives CASSVAIGRSEAEKLFF.

This clonotype has ten or more counts. The CDR3 bases are TGCAGCGCTAGACAGGACCGCAATCAGCCCCAGCATTTT. It encodes CSARQDRNQPQHF. V is TRBV29-1 and J is TRBJ1-5, with a possible D match to TRBD1 (6 bases). Trimming left V 7 bases short and J 2 bases short, with 12 bases between. There are 13 residues in the CDR3. In germline, CDR1 is SQVTM, CDR2 ANQGSEA.

This clonotype was seen a handful of times. This rearrangement joins TRBV6-2 or TRBV6-3 to TRBJ2-2; a weak D match, TRBD2 (5 bases). CDR1 is MNHEY, CDR2 SVGEGT, per germline. The CDR3 extends over 17 amino acids. Trimming pared 2 bases from V and 3 bases from J, leaving 16 bases between. CDR3 in DNA: TGTGCCAGCAGTTACCCTGGACTTATCAGTCACACCGGGGAGCTGTTTTTT. Translation: CASSYPGLISHTGELFF.

This clonotype was picked up a small number of times. The chain uses TRBV4-3 and TRBJ2-1; 9 nucleotides align to TRBD2. The CDR3 is 13 residues long. CDR1 is LGHNA, CDR2 YSLEER, per germline. V shed 4 bases, J shed 15 bases, and the junction held 10 bases outside the gene matches. The CDR3 DNA reads TGCGCCAGCAGCCCCAACCTTAGCGGGAGACCGTTCTTC. Translating it yields CASSPNLSGRPFF.

In this sample, this clonotype turned up a few times. This sequence joins TRBV2 and TRBJ2-7; TRBD2 might be the D (5 bases). Germline V lookup: CDR1 SNHLY, CDR2 FYNNEI. This CDR3 comprises 11 residues. V lost 7 bases and J lost 2, with 6 bases in between. CDR3 region: CASTGTYEQYF. In DNA form, the CDR3 reads TGTGCCAGCACCGGGACCTACGAGCAGTACTTC.

The chain carries TRBV21-1 and TRBJ1-2; the table's TRBD1 call for D was not verified on the DNA. TRBV21-1 is labeled a pseudogene. The CDR3 contains 13 residues. CDR3 bases: TGTGCCAGCAACAAGTGGGGGGTCTATGGCTACACCTTC. Translated, it gives CASNKWGVYGYTF.

This chain uses TRBV4-2 with TRBJ1-2; the match to TRBD1 covers 7 bases. CDR1 is LGHNA and CDR2 is YNFKEQ in the germline V gene. The trim removed 6 bases at V and 4 bases at J, leaving 8 bases unmatched. The CDR3 length is 14 residues. As DNA, the CDR3 is TGTGCCAGCAGTGGACAGGATAAACTCTATGGCTACACCTTC. Encoded protein: CASSGQDKLYGYTF.

This clonotype was counted many times. The chain couples TRBV7-2 to TRBJ1-6, with 9 nucleotides matching TRBD1. CDR3 size: 16 residues. Per the germline V gene, CDR1 is SGHTA and CDR2 is FQGNSA. J was trimmed by 7 bases and V by 5 bases; bases with no gene match: 9. The CDR3 region is CASSPRTGVGNSPLHF. CDR3 sequence (DNA): TGTGCCAGCAGCCCCAGGACAGGGGTGGGCAATTCACCCCTCCACTTT. The full variable domain, completed using reference TRBV7-2 and TRBJ1-6, is GAGVSQSPSNKVTEKGKDVELRCDPISGHTALYWYRQSLGQGLEFLIYFQGNSAPDKSGLPSDRFSAERTGGSVSTLTIQRTQQEDSAVYLCASSPRTGVGNSPLHFGNGTRLTVT.

The V call is TRBV29-1, the J call TRBJ1-5, with D hard to call. Germline V CDR1 and CDR2: SQVTM, ANQGSEA. This CDR3 comprises 13 residues. V was shortened by 4 bases and J by 2 bases, with 9 bases between the two germline ends. The CDR3 protein is CSVAEGRNQPQHF. The CDR3, as DNA: TGCAGCGTTGCGGAAGGGCGCAATCAGCCCCAGCATTTT.

This clonotype was found a few times. This sequence joins TRBV7-2 and TRBJ2-3, with a possible D match to TRBD2 (5 bases). V shed 3 bases and J shed 2 bases, with 9 bases lying between them. The length of the CDR3 is 14 residues. CDR1 is SGHTA and CDR2 is FQGNSA in the germline V gene. In nucleotides, the CDR3 is TGTGCCAGCAGCTTCGCGGGTGCCACAGATACGCAGTATTTT. This codes for CASSFAGATDTQYF. Combining the CDR3 with reference TRBV7-2 and TRBJ2-3 gives the whole variable domain GAGVSQSPSNKVTEKGKDVELRCDPISGHTALYWYRQSLGQGLEFLIYFQGNSAPDKSGLPSDRFSAERTGGSVSTLTIQRTQQEDSAVYLCASSFAGATDTQYFGPGTRLTVL.

The rearrangement links TRBV10-3 to TRBJ1-1; D gene unclear. Trimming took off 0 bases at V and 3 bases at J, with 8 bases between the two ends. The CDR3 consists of 14 residues. Looked up from germline, CDR1 is ENHRY and CDR2 is SYGVKD. CDR3 amino acids: CAISESPLDTEAFF. The CDR3 DNA reads TGTGCCATCAGTGAGTCTCCGTTGGACACTGAAGCTTTCTTT.

This chain links TRBV2 with TRBJ2-1, with D possibly TRBD2 on 5 matching bases. CDR1 and CDR2 from the germline V gene are SNHLY and FYNNEI. The CDR3 totals 16 residues. Trimming cost V 4 bases and J 1 base, with 14 bases left between them. The CDR3 DNA sequence: TGTGCCAGCAGTGGGGTCGAGTGGACTTCCTACAATGAGCAGTTCTTC. The encoded protein is CASSGVEWTSYNEQFF.

The chain uses TRBV7-9 and TRBJ2-7; 8 bases map to TRBD2. The V and J ends lost 5 bases and 4 bases, in that order; junction bases with no gene match: 13. The CDR3 has 16 residues. Germline V CDR1 and CDR2: SEHNR, FQNEAQ (reference sequence). CDR3 DNA sequence: TGTGCCAGCAGCCCGCCGTTCGGGAGGGATCTTTACGAGCAGTACTTC. Translated, it gives CASSPPFGRDLYEQYF.

The chain recombines TRBV29-1 with TRBJ1-1, with TRBD1 matching 10 bases. This CDR3 has 15 residues. Germline V gives CDR1 SQVTM, CDR2 ANQGSEA. Losses at the gene ends were 4 bases for V and 1 base for J; bases not matched to a gene: 6. As DNA, the CDR3 is TGCAGCGTTGTCCGGACAGGGGGGCGGAACACTGAAGCTTTCTTT. Its translation: CSVVRTGGRNTEAFF.

This clonotype was seen only a few times. This sequence joins TRBV6-5 and TRBJ1-2, with TRBD1 matching 10 bases. Trimming cost V 0 bases and J 11 bases; bases outside gene matches: 3. The CDR3 consists of 13 residues. Germline V gene lookup returns CDR1 MNHEY and CDR2 SVGAGI. CDR3 in amino acids: CASSYSGTGDYTF. CDR3 DNA sequence: TGTGCCAGCAGTTACTCCGGGACAGGGGATTACACCTTC.

The chain combines TRBV11-2 with TRBJ2-7, with 8 bases lining up with TRBD1. J was trimmed by 5 bases and V by 0 bases; bases with no gene match: 6. In germline, CDR1 is SGHAT, CDR2 FQNNGV. This CDR3 spans 15 amino acids. The CDR3 DNA follows: TGTGCCAGCAGCTTAGATCAGGCAGGGGGCCACGAGCAGTACTTC. It specifies CASSLDQAGGHEQYF. Complete variable domain (other parts from reference TRBV11-2 and TRBJ2-7): EAGVAQSPRYKIIEKRQSVAFWCNPISGHATLYWYQQILGQGPKLLIQFQNNGVVDDSQLPKDRFSAERLKGVDSTLKIQPAKLEDSAVYLCASSLDQAGGHEQYFGPGTRLTVT.

The chain recombines TRBV2 with TRBJ2-3; perhaps D is TRBD1 or TRBD2 (5 bases each). Germline CDR1 is SNHLY and CDR2 is FYNNEI. The CDR3 sequence is 14 residues long. The V and J ends lost 6 bases and 0 bases respectively, with 10 bases between them. CDR3 residues: CASRKGTSTDTQYF. The CDR3, as DNA: TGTGCCAGCAGGAAAGGGACCAGCACAGATACGCAGTATTTT.

This clonotype was found once. The V call is TRBV7-9, the J call TRBJ1-1; D uncertain. Germline V gene lookup returns CDR1 SEHNR and CDR2 FQNEAQ (reference sequence). Deletions cut 9 bases from V and 8 bases from J, with 19 bases between. CDR3 size: 13 residues. CDR3 in amino acids: CASILGIHGEAFF. In DNA, the CDR3 is TGTGCCAGTATCTTGGGGATACATGGAGAAGCTTTCTTT.